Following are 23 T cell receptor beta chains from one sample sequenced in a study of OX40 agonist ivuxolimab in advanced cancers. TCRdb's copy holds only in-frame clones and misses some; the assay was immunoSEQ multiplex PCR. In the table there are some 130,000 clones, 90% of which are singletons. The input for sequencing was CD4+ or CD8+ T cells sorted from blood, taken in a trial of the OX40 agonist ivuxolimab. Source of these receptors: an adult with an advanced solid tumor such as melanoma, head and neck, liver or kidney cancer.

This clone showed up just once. The CDR3 DNA follows: TGTGCCAGCAGCTTAAGGGGTGCTGGAAACACCATATATTTT. Translation: CASSLRGAGNTIYF. The V gene is TRBV7-3, the J gene TRBJ1-3; no clear D. CDR1 is SGHTA and CDR2 is FQGTGA in the germline V gene. Trimming took off 1 base at V and 2 bases at J, with 6 bases between the two ends. This CDR3 has 14 residues.

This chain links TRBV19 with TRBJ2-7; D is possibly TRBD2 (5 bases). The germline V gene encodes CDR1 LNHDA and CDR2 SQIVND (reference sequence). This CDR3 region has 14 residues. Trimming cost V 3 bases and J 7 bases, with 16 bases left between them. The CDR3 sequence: CASSMIAGEWEQYF. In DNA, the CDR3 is TGTGCCAGTAGTATGATAGCCGGGGAGTGGGAGCAGTACTTC.

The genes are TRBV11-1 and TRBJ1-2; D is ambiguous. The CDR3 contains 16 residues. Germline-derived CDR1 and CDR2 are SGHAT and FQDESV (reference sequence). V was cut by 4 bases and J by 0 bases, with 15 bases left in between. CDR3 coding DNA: TGTGCCAGCAGCTCCCTTGCGACGAACCCTAACTATGGCTACACCTTC. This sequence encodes CASSSLATNPNYGYTF.

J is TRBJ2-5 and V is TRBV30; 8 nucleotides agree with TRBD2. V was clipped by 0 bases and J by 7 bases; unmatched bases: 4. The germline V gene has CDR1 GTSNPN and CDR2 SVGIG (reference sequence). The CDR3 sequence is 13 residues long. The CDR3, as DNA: TGTGCCTGGAGTGTAAACAGCGGGGGGACCCAGTACTTC. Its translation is CAWSVNSGGTQYF.

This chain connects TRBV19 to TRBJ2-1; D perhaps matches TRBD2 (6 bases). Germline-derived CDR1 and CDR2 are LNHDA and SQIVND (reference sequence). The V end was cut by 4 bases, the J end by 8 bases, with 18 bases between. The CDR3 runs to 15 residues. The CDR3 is CASSTFRGKGDEQFF. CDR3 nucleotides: TGTGCCAGTAGTACCTTTCGGGGGAAGGGCGATGAGCAGTTCTTC.

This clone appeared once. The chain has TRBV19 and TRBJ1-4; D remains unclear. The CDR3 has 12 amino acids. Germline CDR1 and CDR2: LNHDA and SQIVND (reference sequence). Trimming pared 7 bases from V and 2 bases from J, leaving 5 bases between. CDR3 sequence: CASTRTNEKLFF. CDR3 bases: TGTGCCAGTACCCGGACTAATGAAAAACTGTTTTTT.

The DNA of the CDR3 is TGTGCCAGCAGTTACTCGATGAGAGACACTGAAGCTTTCTTT. Its translation: CASSYSMRDTEAFF. This sequence joins TRBV6-6 and TRBJ1-1; D ambiguous. Germline CDR1 MNHNY, CDR2 SVGAGI (reference sequence). Deletions cut 0 bases from V and 3 bases from J, with 8 bases between. The CDR3 is 14 amino acids.

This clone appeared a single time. The CDR3 DNA reads as TGCGCCAGCAGCCGCCAGACAGGGGAGGGAGAGACCCAGTACTTC. Translating it yields CASSRQTGEGETQYF. The chain employs TRBV5-1 and TRBJ2-5; D perhaps matches TRBD1 (8 bases). The CDR3 length is 15 residues. The V end lost 4 bases, the J end lost 4 bases, and 17 bases lay between the germline ends. Germline assignment: CDR1 SGHRS and CDR2 YFSETQ.

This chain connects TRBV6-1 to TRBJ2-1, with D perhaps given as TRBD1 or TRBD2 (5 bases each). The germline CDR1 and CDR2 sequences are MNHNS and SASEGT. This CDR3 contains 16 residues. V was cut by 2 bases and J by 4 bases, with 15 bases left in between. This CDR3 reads CASSEMDSGPYNEQFF. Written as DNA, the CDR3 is TGTGCCAGCAGTGAAATGGACTCGGGACCATACAATGAGCAGTTCTTC.

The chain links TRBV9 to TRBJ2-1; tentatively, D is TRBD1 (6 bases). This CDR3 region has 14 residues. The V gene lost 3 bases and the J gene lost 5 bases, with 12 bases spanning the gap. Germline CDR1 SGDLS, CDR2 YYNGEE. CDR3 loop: CASSGGTQHNEQFF. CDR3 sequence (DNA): TGTGCCAGCAGCGGAGGGACACAGCACAATGAGCAGTTCTTC. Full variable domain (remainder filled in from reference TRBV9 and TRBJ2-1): DSGVTQTPKHLITATGQRVTLRCSPRSGDLSVYWYQQSLDQGLQFLIQYYNGEERAKGNILERFSAQQFPDLHSELNLSSLELGDSALYFCASSGGTQHNEQFFGPGTRLTVL.

The CDR3 DNA follows: TGTGCCAGTACCCAGACAGGGGCTAGTCAGCCCCAGCATTTT. Amino acid sequence: CASTQTGASQPQHF. The V call is TRBV19, the J call TRBJ1-5, with 8 bases identical to TRBD1. From germline, CDR1 is LNHDA and CDR2 SQIVND (reference sequence). The ends lost 7 bases at V and 6 bases at J; junction bases unmatched: 8. The CDR3 extends over 14 amino acids.

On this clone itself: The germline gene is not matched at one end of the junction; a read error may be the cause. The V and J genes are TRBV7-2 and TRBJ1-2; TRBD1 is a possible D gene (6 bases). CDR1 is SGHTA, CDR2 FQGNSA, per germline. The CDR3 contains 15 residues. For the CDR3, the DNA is TGTGCCAGCAGATTAGGGGGGGAAGGCGGCTATGGCTACACCTTC. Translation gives CASRLGGEGGYGYTF.

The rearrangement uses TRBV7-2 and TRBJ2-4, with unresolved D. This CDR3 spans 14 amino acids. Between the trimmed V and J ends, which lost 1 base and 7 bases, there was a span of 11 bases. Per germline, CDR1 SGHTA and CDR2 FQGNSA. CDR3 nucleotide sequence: TGTGCCAGCAGCTTAGGGGTTAGAGAGAACATTCAGTACTTC. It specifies CASSLGVRENIQYF.

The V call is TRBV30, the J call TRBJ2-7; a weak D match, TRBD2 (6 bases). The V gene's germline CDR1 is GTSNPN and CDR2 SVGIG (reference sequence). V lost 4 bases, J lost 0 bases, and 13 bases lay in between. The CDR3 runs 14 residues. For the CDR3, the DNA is TGTGCCTGGACCCCCCGTAGCGGCTCCTACGAGCAGTACTTC. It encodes CAWTPRSGSYEQYF. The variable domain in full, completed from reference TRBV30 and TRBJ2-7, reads SQTIHQWPATLVQPVGSPLSLECTVEGTSNPNLYWYRQAAGRGLQLLFYSVGIGQISSEVPQNLSASRPQDRQFILSSKKLLLSDSGFYLCAWTPRSGSYEQYFGPGTRLTVT.

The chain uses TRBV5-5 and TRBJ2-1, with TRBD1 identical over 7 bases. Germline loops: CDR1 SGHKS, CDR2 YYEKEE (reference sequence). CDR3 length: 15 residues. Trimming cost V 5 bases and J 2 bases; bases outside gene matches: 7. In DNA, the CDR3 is TGTGCCAGCAGTTCTACAGGGGACACCTACAATGAGCAGTTCTTC. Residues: CASSSTGDTYNEQFF.

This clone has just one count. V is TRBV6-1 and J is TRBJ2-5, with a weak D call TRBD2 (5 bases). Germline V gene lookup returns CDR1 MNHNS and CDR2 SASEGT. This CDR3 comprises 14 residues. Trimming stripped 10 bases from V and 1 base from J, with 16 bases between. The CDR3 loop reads CATGETGPQETQYF. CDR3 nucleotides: TGTGCCACCGGGGAAACCGGGCCCCAAGAGACCCAGTACTTC.

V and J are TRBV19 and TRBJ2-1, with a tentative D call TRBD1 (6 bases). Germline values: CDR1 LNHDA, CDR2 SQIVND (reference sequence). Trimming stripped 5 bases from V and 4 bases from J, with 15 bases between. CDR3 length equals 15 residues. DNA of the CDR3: TGTGCCAGTAGTGCTCGACAGGACCAGTACAATGAGCAGTTCTTC. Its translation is CASSARQDQYNEQFF.

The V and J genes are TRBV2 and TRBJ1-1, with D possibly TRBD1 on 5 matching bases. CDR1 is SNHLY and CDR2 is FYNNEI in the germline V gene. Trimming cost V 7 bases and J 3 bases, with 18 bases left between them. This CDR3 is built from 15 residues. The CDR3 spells CASNGPQAVHTEAFF. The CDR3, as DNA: TGTGCCAGCAACGGCCCACAGGCCGTTCACACTGAAGCTTTCTTT.

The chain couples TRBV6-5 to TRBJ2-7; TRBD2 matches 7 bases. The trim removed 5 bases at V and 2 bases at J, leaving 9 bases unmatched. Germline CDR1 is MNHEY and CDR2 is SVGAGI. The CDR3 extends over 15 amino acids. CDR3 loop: CASSTTPSGTYEQYF. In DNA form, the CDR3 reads TGTGCCAGCAGTACGACGCCTAGCGGAACCTACGAGCAGTACTTC.

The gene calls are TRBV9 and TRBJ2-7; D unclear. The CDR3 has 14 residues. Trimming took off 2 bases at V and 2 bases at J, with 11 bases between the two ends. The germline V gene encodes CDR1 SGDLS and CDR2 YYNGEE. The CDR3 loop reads CASSVRAATYEQYF. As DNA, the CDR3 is TGTGCCAGCAGCGTCAGAGCTGCGACCTACGAGCAGTACTTC.

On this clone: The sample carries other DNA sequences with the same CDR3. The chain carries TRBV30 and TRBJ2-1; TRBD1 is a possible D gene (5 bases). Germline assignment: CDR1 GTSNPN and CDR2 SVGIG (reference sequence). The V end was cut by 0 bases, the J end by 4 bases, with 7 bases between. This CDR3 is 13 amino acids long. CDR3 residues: CAWSVGAYNEQFF. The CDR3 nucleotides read TGTGCCTGGAGTGTTGGGGCTTACAATGAGCAGTTCTTC.

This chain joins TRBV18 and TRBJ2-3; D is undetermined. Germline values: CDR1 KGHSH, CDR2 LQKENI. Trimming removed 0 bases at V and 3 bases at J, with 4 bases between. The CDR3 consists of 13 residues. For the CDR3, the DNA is TGTGCCAGCTCACCACCGGGGACAGATACGCAGTATTTT. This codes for CASSPPGTDTQYF. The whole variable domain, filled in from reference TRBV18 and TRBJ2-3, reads NAGVMQNPRHLVRRRGQEARLRCSPMKGHSHVYWYRQLPEEGLKFMVYLQKENIIDESGMPKERFSAEFPKEGPSILRIQQVVRGDSAAYFCASSPPGTDTQYFGPGTRLTVL.

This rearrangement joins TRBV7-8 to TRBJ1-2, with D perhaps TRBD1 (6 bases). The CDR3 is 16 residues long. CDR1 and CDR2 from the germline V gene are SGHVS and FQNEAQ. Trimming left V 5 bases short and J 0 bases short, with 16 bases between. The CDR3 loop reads CASSPDGGGSNYGYTF. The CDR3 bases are TGTGCCAGCAGCCCCGACGGTGGGGGCTCTAACTATGGCTACACCTTC.